Listed below are T cell receptor beta chains from one sample, sequenced in a study of blood T cell repertoires in COVID-19. Clones were sequenced by immunoSEQ multiplex PCR, and TCRdb holds only the in-frame ones, with some missing. The repertoire includes about 330,000 clones, 80% to 90% of them detected once, and more than 9% sits in the top ten. Sequencing was carried out using PBMCs or T cells enriched from blood (not recorded which). These receptor sequences come from a woman younger than 35 who had recovered from COVID-19. Both conserved end residues are part of each CDR3. D genes are given only for firm matches. Only some rows state a clone size, as once, few, many or a class for expanded clones.

v_call,clone_size,j_call,d_call,cdr3_aa,cdr3_nt
TRBV19,NA,TRBJ1-1,NA,CASSISTRQWKAFF,TGTGCCAGTAGTATCTCGACGAGACAATGGAAAGCTTTCTTT
TRBV5-6,NA,TRBJ1-4,TRBD1,CASSLQGATNEKLFF,TGTGCCAGCAGCTTACAGGGGGCGACTAATGAAAAACTGTTTTTT
TRBV10-2,few,TRBJ1-6,NA,CASRPTGSLNNSPLHF,TGCGCCAGCAGGCCAACAGGGTCCCTTAATAATTCACCCCTCCACTTT
TRBV3-1/TRBV3-2,NA,TRBJ1-2,TRBD1,CASSQDGDSQGYTF,TGTGCCAGCAGCCAAGATGGGGACAGCCAGGGCTACACCTTC
TRBV4-2,NA,TRBJ1-1,NA,CASSQSIQGNTEAFF,TGTGCCAGCAGCCAATCTATCCAGGGGAACACTGAAGCTTTCTTT
TRBV28,few,TRBJ1-4,NA,CASSSGSATRGEKLFF,TGTGCCAGCAGCTCCGGGTCGGCGACTAGGGGTGAAAAACTGTTTTTT
TRBV11-2,NA,TRBJ2-7,TRBD2,CASSQLAGAEQYF,TGTGCCAGCAGCCAACTAGCGGGAGCCGAGCAGTACTTC
TRBV6-5,many,TRBJ1-5,NA,CASRRGQYDQPQHF,TGTGCCAGCAGAAGAGGACAGTACGATCAGCCCCAGCATTTT
TRBV7-9,NA,TRBJ1-1,NA,CASSLWGGNTEAFF,TGTGCCAGCAGCTTATGGGGGGGAAACACTGAAGCTTTCTTT
TRBV18,NA,TRBJ1-1,TRBD1,CASSSGTGLTEAFF,TGTGCCAGCTCAAGCGGGACAGGGCTGACTGAAGCTTTCTTT
TRBV19,NA,TRBJ1-2,NA,CASSILTPGGYTF,TGTGCCAGTAGTATTCTCACCCCGGGGGGCTACACCTTC
TRBV2,NA,TRBJ1-1,TRBD1,CATGQVNTEAFF,TGTGCCACGGGACAGGTCAACACTGAAGCTTTCTTT
TRBV12-3/TRBV12-4,few,TRBJ1-2,NA,CASSLVNGYTF,TGTGCCAGCAGTTTAGTAAATGGCTACACCTTC
TRBV2,NA,TRBJ1-5,NA,CASSPDSYNQPQHF,TGTGCCAGCAGTCCCGACAGCTACAATCAGCCCCAGCATTTT
TRBV5-4,NA,TRBJ2-2,TRBD1,CATSGAGGGTGELFF,TGTGCCACCTCGGGCGCAGGGGGTGGCACCGGGGAGCTGTTTTTT
TRBV7-8,NA,TRBJ1-5,TRBD1,CASSPDRVSNQPQHF,TGTGCCAGCAGCCCCGACAGGGTTAGCAATCAGCCCCAGCATTTT
TRBV5-4,NA,TRBJ2-7,NA,CASSPSARAFEQYF,TGTGCCAGCAGCCCTAGCGCGAGGGCCTTCGAGCAGTACTTC
TRBV5-5,NA,TRBJ2-7,TRBD1,CASSLGTASYEQYF,TGTGCCAGCAGCTTAGGGACAGCTAGCTACGAGCAGTACTTC
TRBV4-2,NA,TRBJ2-5,NA,CASSQDQGGETQYF,TGTGCCAGCAGCCAAGATCAGGGGGGAGAGACCCAGTACTTC
TRBV19,NA,TRBJ1-1,NA,CASSIIAGGPYTEAFF,TGTGCCAGTAGCATCATCGCGGGGGGACCTTACACTGAAGCTTTCTTT
TRBV6-5,NA,TRBJ1-2,TRBD1,CASRDREGNYGYTF,TGTGCCAGCAGGGACAGGGAAGGGAACTATGGCTACACCTTC
TRBV7-9,once,TRBJ2-7,TRBD1,CASTLIGGQGVLEQYF,TGTGCCAGCACCTTGATCGGCGGACAGGGGGTCCTCGAGCAGTACTTC
TRBV7-9,few,TRBJ1-1,NA,CASSLLQGSTEAFF,TGTGCCAGCAGCCTCTTGCAGGGTAGCACTGAAGCTTTCTTT
TRBV10-3,NA,TRBJ1-4,NA,CAISEQSNEKLFF,TGTGCCATCAGTGAGCAGTCTAATGAAAAACTGTTTTTT
TRBV9,NA,TRBJ1-1,NA,CASSGPGGREAFF,TGTGCCAGCAGCGGCCCGGGAGGGCGTGAAGCTTTCTTT
TRBV18,NA,TRBJ1-3,TRBD1,CASSPSGTGSPFSGNTIYF,TGTGCCAGCTCACCGTCCGGGACAGGGTCACCTTTCTCTGGAAACACCATATATTTT
TRBV7-8,NA,TRBJ2-3,TRBD2,CASSLVVRGGEDTQYF,TGTGCCAGCAGCTTAGTGGTTAGGGGAGGGGAAGATACGCAGTATTTT
TRBV4-2,NA,TRBJ2-1,NA,CASSQDTSLNEQFF,TGTGCCAGCAGCCAAGACACTAGCCTCAATGAGCAGTTCTTC
TRBV28,once,TRBJ1-2,NA,CASSLAGRGNYGYTF,TGTGCCAGCAGTTTAGCTGGCAGGGGAAACTATGGCTACACCTTC
TRBV9,NA,TRBJ1-6,TRBD1,CASSVEGAAYNSPLHF,TGTGCCAGCAGCGTAGAGGGGGCAGCCTATAATTCACCCCTCCACTTT
TRBV9,NA,TRBJ2-2,TRBD2,CASSVMSGLAGFMAGELFF,TGTGCCAGCAGCGTTATGTCTGGGCTAGCGGGTTTTATGGCCGGGGAGCTGTTTTTT
TRBV5-4,NA,TRBJ1-1,NA,CASSWGETEAFF,TGTGCCAGCAGCTGGGGGGAGACTGAAGCTTTCTTT
TRBV19,few,TRBJ1-2,TRBD1,CASSHPGTDYYGYTF,TGTGCCAGTAGTCATCCCGGGACAGACTACTATGGCTACACCTTC
TRBV30,NA,TRBJ2-4,TRBD1,CACGDRGLAKNIQYF,TGTGCCTGCGGGGACAGGGGGTTGGCCAAAAACATTCAGTACTTC
TRBV7-9,NA,TRBJ1-2,TRBD1,CASSSDRGLGYTF,TGTGCCAGCAGTTCCGACAGGGGGCTAGGCTACACCTTC
TRBV18,NA,TRBJ1-6,NA,CASSPDRMYNSPLHF,TGTGCCAGCTCACCAGACAGAATGTATAATTCACCCCTCCACTTT
TRBV7-3,NA,TRBJ1-1,TRBD1,CASSSGTGGIAEAFF,TGTGCCAGCAGCTCGGGGACAGGGGGCATTGCTGAAGCTTTCTTT
TRBV5-4,NA,TRBJ2-3,NA,CASSPSSGDTQYF,TGTGCCAGCAGTCCTAGCAGCGGAGATACGCAGTATTTT
TRBV10-3,NA,TRBJ2-1,TRBD2,CAIRGLADNEQFF,TGTGCCATCAGGGGACTAGCGGACAATGAGCAGTTCTTC
TRBV28,NA,TRBJ1-4,NA,CASGGGNEKLFF,TGTGCCAGCGGCGGGGGTAATGAAAAACTGTTTTTT
TRBV10-1,few,TRBJ2-2,TRBD2,CASSPSGRDTGELFF,TGCGCCAGCAGTCCTAGCGGGAGGGACACCGGGGAGCTGTTTTTT
TRBV20-1,NA,TRBJ1-5,NA,CSASPGGIQPQHF,TGCAGTGCTAGTCCTGGAGGGATTCAGCCCCAGCATTTT